This passage covers 5 T cell receptor beta chains from one sample sequenced in a study of cytomegalovirus exposure and HLA in healthy donors. Primers for the PCR totalled 60 Vbeta and 13 Jbeta. The protocol was immunoSEQ multiplex PCR, while the TCRdb copy is restricted to in-frame clones and leaves out a portion. The top ten clones hold 1.3% to 1.5% of a sample with around 170,000 clones, approximately 80% of them seen once. Source material: PBMCs. These receptors originate from a girl aged 5 to 17 in good health and CMV-seropositive.

The CDR3 spells CASRMMGAYTEAFF. CDR3 sequence (DNA): TGTGCCAGCAGGATGATGGGGGCGTACACTGAAGCTTTCTTT. V usage is TRBV25-1 and J usage is TRBJ1-1, with D perhaps TRBD1 (6 bases). The CDR3 length is 14 residues. Per germline, CDR1 MGHDK and CDR2 SYGVNS. V lost 6 bases to trimming and J lost 3 bases, with 14 bases between them.

The gene calls are TRBV13 and TRBJ2-7, with TRBD2 as a possible D gene (5 bases). V was trimmed by 2 bases and J by 5 bases, leaving 10 bases between them. Germline-derived CDR1 and CDR2 are PRHDT and FYEKMQ (reference sequence). The CDR3 runs to 13 residues. The DNA for the CDR3 is TGTGCCAGCAGCTTAAGGCTAGCCCACGAGCAGTACTTC. This encodes CASSLRLAHEQYF.

This chain connects TRBV7-2 to TRBJ2-1; a weak D match, TRBD2 (5 bases). The CDR3 is made up of 17 amino acids. V gave up 1 base and J gave up 0 bases, with 13 bases separating them. Germline V gene lookup returns CDR1 SGHTA and CDR2 FQGNSA. The CDR3 sequence is CASSLDGKRSSYNEQFF. In nucleotides, the CDR3 is TGTGCCAGCAGCTTAGATGGGAAGCGGAGCTCCTACAATGAGCAGTTCTTC.

The chain couples TRBV5-8 to TRBJ1-1; 10 positions match TRBD1. J was trimmed by 6 bases and V by 4 bases; bases with no gene match: 3. CDR1 and CDR2 (germline): SGHTS, YDEGEE. This CDR3 spans 13 amino acids. DNA for the CDR3: TGTGCCAGCAGCCCCGACAGGGGGCCTGAAGCTTTCTTT. It encodes CASSPDRGPEAFF.

This clone has more than one count but fewer than ten. This chain connects TRBV19 to TRBJ2-5; 14 bases map to TRBD2. The end of the DNA aligns better with TRBJ2-7, so the J call may be wrong. Germline V gene data show CDR1 as LNHDA and CDR2 as SQIVND (reference sequence). The CDR3 loop spans 15 amino acids. The DNA for the CDR3 is TGTGCCAGTAGTCCCAAGGGACTAGCGGGAGTCGAGCAGTACTTC. Its translation: CASSPKGLAGVEQYF.